The 21 T cell receptor beta chains below all came from one sample that was sequenced in a study of shared clonotypes between healthy human individuals. TCRdb's table, derived via immunoSEQ multiplex PCR, lists solely in-frame clones and lacks some. The table records 2 million or so clones, roughly 94% of them present only once. The sequencing input was naive CD4+ T cells sorted from blood. The subset here: CD45RA+ positively selected. Source of these receptors: a man younger than 35 in good health.

This chain connects TRBV9 to TRBJ2-3; TRBD2 is a possible D gene (5 bases). The CDR3 covers 14 residues. Germline V gene data show CDR1 as SGDLS and CDR2 as YYNGEE. V was clipped by 2 bases and J by 5 bases, with 12 bases between them. The CDR3 DNA reads as TGTGCCAGCAGCGTGGGCCGGGGAGAAGATACGCAGTATTTT. Protein sequence: CASSVGRGEDTQYF.

The chain combines TRBV7-6 with TRBJ1-4, with D unclear. Germline V CDR1 and CDR2: SGHVS, FNYEAQ. Trimming took 6 bases from V and 6 from J, leaving 17 bases between them. The CDR3 contains 15 residues. CDR3 sequence (DNA): TGTGCCAGCAGTCTAGACGGCCTGGGCTATGAAAAACTGTTTTTT. Translated: CASSLDGLGYEKLFF.

The V and J genes are TRBV5-4 and TRBJ2-2; TRBD1 agrees at 12 bases. This CDR3 spans 17 amino acids. The germline CDR1 and CDR2 sequences are SGHNT and YYREEE (reference sequence). Germline trimming cut 5 bases from V and 4 bases from J; bases unmatched to any gene: 9. CDR3 amino acids: CASRIPGTGGGTGELFF. The CDR3 coding sequence is TGTGCCAGCAGAATACCCGGGACAGGGGGCGGCACCGGGGAGCTGTTTTTT.

With regard to this clone: The junction differs from germline at one of its ends, possibly a read error. CDR3 region: CASSDPIDWDF. In DNA form, the CDR3 reads TGTGCCAGCAGTGATCCCATTGACTGGGACTTT. V and J are TRBV25-1 and TRBJ1-1, with no clear D. The CDR3 has 11 residues. The germline V gene encodes CDR1 MGHDK and CDR2 SYGVNS.

The CDR3 sequence is CSFRTTYEQYF. CDR3 sequence (DNA): TGCAGCTTTCGGACAACCTACGAGCAGTACTTC. The chain carries TRBV29-1 and TRBJ2-7; TRBD1 might be the D (5 bases). The V and J ends lost 8 bases and 2 bases respectively, with 10 bases between them. Germline assignment: CDR1 SQVTM and CDR2 ANQGSEA. The CDR3 spans 11 residues.

J is TRBJ1-5 and V is TRBV6-1, with 7 nucleotides matching TRBD1. Losses at the gene ends were 0 bases for V and 4 bases for J; bases not matched to a gene: 9. CDR1 MNHNS and CDR2 SASEGT come from the germline V gene. The CDR3 length is 17 residues. The CDR3 nucleotides are TGTGCCAGCAGTGAAGCGCGTTCGACAGGGCGAAATCAGCCCCAGCATTTT. As protein: CASSEARSTGRNQPQHF.

The gene calls are TRBV30 and TRBJ2-1; possible D gene TRBD1, 5 bases. Deletions cut 4 bases from V and 0 bases from J, with 10 bases between. The CDR3 sequence is 14 residues long. CDR1 is GTSNPN and CDR2 is SVGIG in the germline V gene (reference sequence). Written as DNA, the CDR3 is TGTGCCTGGATGGTAGGGGACTCCTACAATGAGCAGTTCTTC. Translating gives CAWMVGDSYNEQFF. The whole variable domain, filled in from reference TRBV30 and TRBJ2-1, reads SQTIHQWPATLVQPVGSPLSLECTVEGTSNPNLYWYRQAAGRGLQLLFYSVGIGQISSEVPQNLSASRPQDRQFILSSKKLLLSDSGFYLCAWMVGDSYNEQFFGPGTRLTVL.

This clone occurred once. The CDR3 DNA follows: TGTGCCAGCAGTATAGCGGGGGGGCCTTCTTACGAGCAGTACTTC. Its translation: CASSIAGGPSYEQYF. This sequence joins TRBV6-6 and TRBJ2-7; TRBD2 aligns across 11 bases. The CDR3 is 15 residues long. V trimming: 5 bases; J trimming: 4 bases; junction bases outside the gene matches: 7. Germline V lookup: CDR1 MNHNY, CDR2 SVGAGI (reference sequence).

This clone was counted only a few times. The chain recombines TRBV23-1 with TRBJ1-1; D is possibly TRBD1 (5 bases). TRBV23-1 is an ORF for which the function is uncertain. V lost 1 base to trimming and J lost 3 bases, with 12 bases between them. This CDR3 spans 15 amino acids. The CDR3 spells CASSQFQGPDTEAFF. In nucleotides, the CDR3 is TGCGCCAGCAGTCAATTCCAGGGTCCGGACACTGAAGCTTTCTTT.

This clone was found once. The gene calls are TRBV2 and TRBJ1-2, with a weak D call TRBD1 (5 bases). The length of the CDR3 is 15 residues. V lost 1 base and J lost 8, with 17 bases in between. CDR1 and CDR2 from the germline V gene are SNHLY and FYNNEI. The CDR3 is CASSEGPRAGRGYTF. As DNA, the CDR3 is TGTGCCAGCAGTGAAGGTCCGAGGGCAGGGAGAGGCTACACCTTC.

This chain connects TRBV5-1 to TRBJ2-1, with 10 bases aligning to TRBD2. The CDR3 runs to 15 residues. Germline assignment: CDR1 SGHRS and CDR2 YFSETQ. After removal of 3 bases from V and 3 bases from J, the junction contained 3 bases not matched to a gene. The CDR3 reads CASSSSGRDYNEQFF. As DNA, the CDR3 is TGCGCCAGCAGCTCAAGCGGGAGGGACTACAATGAGCAGTTCTTC.

The chain links TRBV19 to TRBJ1-2; D unresolved. CDR1 is LNHDA and CDR2 is SQIVND in the germline V gene (reference sequence). This CDR3 region has 15 residues. The V end lost 1 base, the J end lost 4 bases, and 13 bases lay between the germline ends. The CDR3 loop is CASSIGVEGSYGYTF. CDR3 in DNA: TGTGCCAGTAGTATAGGCGTTGAAGGGAGCTATGGCTACACCTTC.

This clone came up once. This chain uses TRBV12-5 with TRBJ2-7, with D hard to call. The length of the CDR3 is 11 residues. V was trimmed by 6 bases and J by 4 bases, leaving 7 bases between them. From germline, CDR1 is LGHNT and CDR2 FRNRAP. In DNA form, the CDR3 reads TGTGCTAGTGGGTGGGGATACGAGCAGTACTTC. This sequence encodes CASGWGYEQYF. Looking up the rest from reference TRBV12-5 and TRBJ2-7 gives the full variable domain: DARVTQTPRHKVTEMGQEVTMRCQPILGHNTVFWYRQTMMQGLELLAYFRNRAPLDDSGMPKDRFSAEMPDATLATLKIQPSEPRDSAVYFCASGWGYEQYFGPGTRLTVT.

With regard to this clone: The same CDR3 can be traced to other DNA sequences in this sample. The V call is TRBV5-1, the J call TRBJ1-1; TRBD1 might be the D (5 bases). Germline V gene data show CDR1 as SGHRS and CDR2 as YFSETQ. This CDR3 is built from 14 residues. The V end was cut by 4 bases, the J end by 1 base, with 11 bases between. CDR3 sequence reads: CASSLGRENTEAFF. The CDR3 DNA is TGCGCCAGCAGCCTGGGCAGGGAGAACACTGAAGCTTTCTTT.

The chain couples TRBV4-1 to TRBJ1-1, with 9 bases lining up with TRBD1. Germline V gives CDR1 MGHRA, CDR2 YSYEKL. The CDR3 extends over 16 amino acids. Trimming removed 4 bases from V and 6 bases from J; junction bases left unmatched: 12. The CDR3: CASSPLDTGGLPEAFF. CDR3 nucleotide sequence: TGCGCCAGCAGCCCCCTAGATACAGGGGGCCTACCTGAAGCTTTCTTT.

This chain joins TRBV5-1 and TRBJ2-7, with D possibly matching TRBD2 (5 bases). The CDR3 has 15 amino acids. V dropped 0 bases and J dropped 5 bases, with 15 bases sitting between them. Germline-derived CDR1 and CDR2 are SGHRS and YFSETQ. The CDR3 spells CASSLAPSIGDEQYF. CDR3 DNA sequence: TGCGCCAGCAGCTTGGCCCCCAGTATCGGGGACGAGCAGTACTTC.

The chain combines TRBV11-3 with TRBJ2-2; TRBD1 might be the D (5 bases). The ends were cut back, 0 bases at V and 9 bases at J, with 8 bases in the middle. The CDR3 loop spans 13 amino acids. Germline assignment: CDR1 SGHNT and CDR2 YENEEA. CDR3 residues: CASSLDQGRELFF. Written as DNA, the CDR3 is TGTGCCAGCAGCTTAGATCAGGGCCGGGAGCTGTTTTTT.

The chain employs TRBV2 and TRBJ1-4, with D possibly TRBD1 on 5 matching bases. The CDR3 has 13 residues. Germline V gene sequence: CDR1 SNHLY, CDR2 FYNNEI. V was cut by 4 bases and J by 7 bases, with 10 bases left in between. CDR3 in DNA: TGTGCCAGCAGTGTTCAGGGTGGTGAAAAACTGTTTTTT. Translated, it gives CASSVQGGEKLFF.

The genes are TRBV19 and TRBJ2-4, with D unresolved. The CDR3 is 17 amino acids. The germline V gene has CDR1 LNHDA and CDR2 SQIVND (reference sequence). V lost 2 bases and J 0 bases, leaving 14 bases between the germline ends. CDR3 protein: CASSIIDNPIAKNIQYF. The CDR3 DNA sequence: TGTGCCAGTAGTATAATCGACAACCCGATAGCCAAAAACATTCAGTACTTC.

The chain joins TRBV7-9 to TRBJ1-4; TRBD1 matches 7 bases. Germline lookup yields CDR1 SEHNR and CDR2 FQNEAQ (reference sequence). The trim removed 6 bases at V and 11 bases at J, leaving 12 bases unmatched. The CDR3 is made up of 14 amino acids. CDR3 nucleotide sequence: TGTGCCAGCAGTGCAAAGGGGGCAGGGCGGAAACTGTTTTTT. Protein: CASSAKGAGRKLFF.

The gene calls are TRBV7-2 and TRBJ2-5; D perhaps matches TRBD1 (6 bases). The CDR3 contains 16 residues. V lost 4 bases and J 3 bases, leaving 18 bases between the germline ends. The germline V gene encodes CDR1 SGHTA and CDR2 FQGNSA. CDR3 protein: CASSSNVDRTKETQYF. As DNA, the CDR3 is TGTGCCAGCAGCTCCAACGTCGACAGGACCAAAGAGACCCAGTACTTC. The full variable domain, rest sourced from reference TRBV7-2 and TRBJ2-5, is GAGVSQSPSNKVTEKGKDVELRCDPISGHTALYWYRQSLGQGLEFLIYFQGNSAPDKSGLPSDRFSAERTGGSVSTLTIQRTQQEDSAVYLCASSSNVDRTKETQYFGPGTRLLVL.